Below are 21 T cell receptor beta chains sequenced from a single sample in a study of blood T cells in healthy people across ages. PCR was performed a second time for roughly 7 to 11 cycles using a sample-barcoded 5' primer and a J-beta primer mix. TCRdb analysed the 5' RACE reads with MiXCR anew, one entry per CDR3 protein. The table includes 850,000 to 1,000,000 distinct CDR3 sequences, about 48% detected once. The sequencing input was blood. The receptors were sampled from a man between 25 and 39 years old in good health.

The genes are TRBV6-6 and TRBJ2-7; 7 nucleotides align to TRBD2. The CDR3 is 14 amino acids. J was trimmed by 2 bases and V by 4 bases; bases with no gene match: 5. Per the germline V gene, CDR1 is MNHNY and CDR2 is SVGAGI (reference sequence). The CDR3 DNA is TGTGCCAGCAGTTGGGAGGGACCGACCTACGAGCAGTACTTC. It translates to CASSWEGPTYEQYF.

This clonotype appeared a few times. V usage is TRBV27 and J usage is TRBJ1-5, with TRBD1 matching over 7 bases. With 5 bases clipped from V and 2 bases from J, the junction kept 3 bases outside the gene matches. Per the germline V gene, CDR1 is MNHEY and CDR2 is SMNVEV (reference sequence). This CDR3 has 14 amino acids. The CDR3 nucleotides are TGTGCCAGCAGTAGACAGGGCGGCAATCAGCCCCAGCATTTT. Translated, it gives CASSRQGGNQPQHF.

This clonotype was counted once. The genes are TRBV6-5 and TRBJ2-7; maybe TRBD1 (6 bases). CDR1 is MNHEY and CDR2 is SVGAGI in the germline V gene. The CDR3 is made up of 14 amino acids. Trimming cost V 5 bases and J 2 bases, with 13 bases left between them. CDR3 nucleotides: TGTGCCAGCAGTAGGACAGTTGGGCCCTACGAGCAGTACTTC. This gives the protein CASSRTVGPYEQYF.

This chain joins TRBV20-1 and TRBJ2-5; 9 bases fit TRBD2. This CDR3 has 15 residues. The V and J ends lost 3 bases and 4 bases, in that order; junction bases with no gene match: 9. Germline V CDR1 and CDR2: DFQATT, SNEGSKA (reference sequence). The CDR3 reads CSASERGAYGETQYF. For the CDR3, the DNA is TGCAGTGCTAGCGAGCGGGGGGCCTACGGAGAGACCCAGTACTTC.

The V gene is TRBV2, the J gene TRBJ1-1; 7 nucleotides align to TRBD1. CDR1 and CDR2 (germline): SNHLY, FYNNEI. V shed 8 bases, J shed 0 bases, and the junction held 3 bases outside the gene matches. This CDR3 region has 13 residues. This CDR3 reads CASQGQLNTEAFF. The CDR3 coding sequence is TGTGCCAGCCAGGGACAGCTGAACACTGAAGCTTTCTTT.

The CDR3 coding sequence is TGCAGCGTCGCCCCCGGACAGGGGGCGCTTTCAAGTGGCTACACCTTC. Protein product: CSVAPGQGALSSGYTF. V and J are TRBV29-1 and TRBJ1-2; 11 bases are a match to TRBD1. The CDR3 spans 16 residues. V was pared by 6 bases and J by 7 bases, with 16 bases of the junction left unmatched. Germline values: CDR1 SQVTM, CDR2 ANQGSEA. Variable domain in full (rest from reference TRBV29-1 and TRBJ1-2): SAVISQKPSRDICQRGTSLTIQCQVDSQVTMMFWYRQQPGQSLTLIATANQGSEATYESGFVIDKFPISRPNLTFSTLTVSNMSPEDSSIYLCSVAPGQGALSSGYTFGSGTRLTVV.

This chain joins TRBV12-3 or TRBV12-4 and TRBJ2-1, with 13 bases lining up with TRBD2. V was pared by 6 bases and J by 5 bases, with 13 bases of the junction left unmatched. This CDR3 has 18 residues. CDR3 amino acids: CASRPGLAGTLFNNEQFF. The CDR3 nucleotides read TGTGCCAGCAGGCCGGGACTAGCGGGGACCCTATTCAACAATGAGCAGTTCTTC.

This chain joins TRBV10-3 and TRBJ1-2, with D possibly TRBD1 on 5 matching bases. Germline V gene lookup returns CDR1 ENHRY and CDR2 SYGVKD. The V gene lost 3 bases and the J gene lost 8 bases, with 16 bases spanning the gap. The CDR3 loop spans 14 amino acids. The CDR3: CAISDFREQNGYTF. DNA of the CDR3: TGTGCCATCAGTGATTTCAGGGAACAGAACGGCTACACCTTC.

The chain carries TRBV12-3 or TRBV12-4 and TRBJ1-5; 11 nucleotides align to TRBD1. The length of the CDR3 is 18 residues. Trimming at V came to 1 base and at J to 2 bases, leaving 7 bases not matched to a gene. CDR3 sequence (DNA): TGTGCCAGCAGTTTAGAGGGGACAGGGGGACGAGGCAATCAGCCCCAGCATTTT. Translated, it gives CASSLEGTGGRGNQPQHF.

The chain is built from TRBV2 and TRBJ1-2; D is unresolved. Germline loops: CDR1 SNHLY, CDR2 FYNNEI. The CDR3 extends over 16 amino acids. The V end lost 5 bases, the J end lost 6 bases, and 22 bases lay between the germline ends. For the CDR3, the DNA is TGTGCCAGCAGTACCAAAGGAGCAGGATCAGTCCATGGCTACACCTTC. Its protein is CASSTKGAGSVHGYTF.

J is TRBJ2-7 and V is TRBV7-2, with a possible D match to TRBD2 (6 bases). The germline CDR1 and CDR2 sequences are SGHTA and FQGNSA. The length of the CDR3 is 14 residues. The germline V and J ends were trimmed by 0 bases and 4 bases, with 10 bases remaining between them. The CDR3 DNA sequence: TGTGCCAGCAGCTTAGCGGAGGAGGGATACGAGCAGTACTTC. Its translation is CASSLAEEGYEQYF.

This clonotype was detected only a few times. The V gene is TRBV20-1, the J gene TRBJ2-1; no clear D gene. The V gene's germline CDR1 is DFQATT and CDR2 SNEGSKA (reference sequence). Trimming pared 6 bases from V and 0 bases from J, leaving 15 bases between. The CDR3 extends over 15 amino acids. The CDR3 loop is CSAETGRSSYNEQFF. The CDR3 region has the DNA TGCAGTGCCGAAACGGGCCGGAGCTCCTACAATGAGCAGTTCTTC.

Notes on this clonotype: Sequence at one end of the junction differs from germline and may be a read error. The rearrangement uses TRBV5-1 and TRBJ2-1; 10 bases map to TRBD2. CDR1 and CDR2 from the germline V gene are SGHRS and YFSETQ. The CDR3 extends over 16 amino acids. This CDR3 reads CVSSLGRSGGTNEQFF. In DNA, the CDR3 is TGCGTCAGCAGCTTGGGGCGTAGCGGGGGGACCAATGAGCAGTTCTTC.

The chain recombines TRBV6-5 with TRBJ1-2, with TRBD1 as a possible D gene (5 bases). Trimming took off 5 bases at V and 6 bases at J, with 7 bases between the two ends. This CDR3 spans 11 amino acids. Germline V gene data show CDR1 as MNHEY and CDR2 as SVGAGI. CDR3 residues: CASSGGDGYTF. The CDR3 DNA follows: TGTGCCAGCAGTGGGGGGGATGGCTACACCTTC.

The chain combines TRBV12-3 or TRBV12-4 with TRBJ2-2, with D perhaps assigned TRBD1 or TRBD2 (5 bases each). The CDR3 spans 13 residues. V was cut by 5 bases and J by 6 bases, with 10 bases left in between. The CDR3 reads CASSDGDPGELFF. CDR3 bases: TGTGCCAGCAGTGACGGGGACCCCGGGGAGCTGTTTTTT.

The chain links TRBV18 to TRBJ2-2, with TRBD1 matching 10 bases. The CDR3 sequence is 16 residues long. J was trimmed by 4 bases and V by 0 bases; bases with no gene match: 2. Germline values: CDR1 KGHSH, CDR2 LQKENI. The CDR3 nucleotides are TGTGCCAGCTCACCACCGGGACAGGGGAGCACCGGGGAGCTGTTTTTT. It specifies CASSPPGQGSTGELFF.

CDR3 sequence reads: CATSRDSPHQPQHF. DNA for the CDR3: TGTGCCACCAGCAGAGATTCCCCCCATCAGCCCCAGCATTTT. The gene calls are TRBV15 and TRBJ1-5; D is ambiguous. Per germline, CDR1 LNHNV and CDR2 YYDKDF (reference sequence). V lost 0 bases to trimming and J lost 5 bases, with 8 bases between them. The CDR3 length is 14 residues.

Here the CDR3 DNA reads TGTGCCAGCAGGCCGCAGGGGGAGGGCTACACCTTC. Protein: CASRPQGEGYTF. V gene TRBV7-9 combines with J gene TRBJ1-2; 7 positions match TRBD1. Losses at the gene ends were 6 bases for V and 8 bases for J; bases not matched to a gene: 6. CDR3 size: 12 residues. Germline assignment: CDR1 SEHNR and CDR2 FQNEAQ (reference sequence).

This chain connects TRBV10-3 to TRBJ2-1; TRBD2 matches at 8 bases. There are 13 residues in the CDR3. CDR1 and CDR2 from the germline V gene are ENHRY and SYGVKD. Losses at the gene ends were 3 bases for V and 6 bases for J; bases not matched to a gene: 1. The CDR3 nucleotides are TGTGCCATCAGTGAAGGACTAGCCAATGAGCAGTTCTTC. It yields the protein CAISEGLANEQFF.

The chain uses TRBV27 and TRBJ1-5, with D possibly TRBD1 on 6 matching bases. The length of the CDR3 is 18 residues. V was trimmed by 5 bases and J by 0 bases, leaving 20 bases between them. Germline values: CDR1 MNHEY, CDR2 SMNVEV (reference sequence). CDR3 DNA sequence: TGTGCCAGCAGTCCTAGGGGGATCGACAACTATAGCAATCAGCCCCAGCATTTT. Amino acids: CASSPRGIDNYSNQPQHF.

The gene calls are TRBV20-1 and TRBJ2-3; maybe TRBD2 (7 bases). CDR3 length: 15 amino acids. V lost 3 bases, J lost 2 bases, and 15 bases lay in between. Germline V gene lookup returns CDR1 DFQATT and CDR2 SNEGSKA (reference sequence). This chain's CDR3 is CSARGLTGNTDTQYF. The CDR3 DNA sequence: TGCAGTGCTAGGGGACTAACAGGGAACACAGATACGCAGTATTTT.